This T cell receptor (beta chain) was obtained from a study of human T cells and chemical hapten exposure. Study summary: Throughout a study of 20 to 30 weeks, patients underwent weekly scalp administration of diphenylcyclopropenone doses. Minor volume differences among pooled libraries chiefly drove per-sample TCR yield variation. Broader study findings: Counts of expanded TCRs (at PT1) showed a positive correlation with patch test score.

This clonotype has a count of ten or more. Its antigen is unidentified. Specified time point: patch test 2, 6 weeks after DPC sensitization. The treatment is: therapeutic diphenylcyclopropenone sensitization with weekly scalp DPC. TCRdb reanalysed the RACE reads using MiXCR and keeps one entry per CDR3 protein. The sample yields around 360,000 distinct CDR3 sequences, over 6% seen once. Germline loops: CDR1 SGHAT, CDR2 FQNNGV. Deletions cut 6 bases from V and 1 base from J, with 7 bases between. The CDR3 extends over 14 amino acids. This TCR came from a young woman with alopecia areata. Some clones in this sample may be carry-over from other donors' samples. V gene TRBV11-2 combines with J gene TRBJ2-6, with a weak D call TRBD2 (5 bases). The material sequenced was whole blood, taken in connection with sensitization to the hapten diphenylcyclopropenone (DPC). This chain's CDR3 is CASRRVSGANVLTF. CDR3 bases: TGTGCCAGCAGGCGGGTTTCTGGGGCCAACGTCCTGACTTTC. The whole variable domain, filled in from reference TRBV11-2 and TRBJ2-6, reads EAGVAQSPRYKIIEKRQSVAFWCNPISGHATLYWYQQILGQGPKLLIQFQNNGVVDDSQLPKDRFSAERLKGVDSTLKIQPAKLEDSAVYLCASRRVSGANVLTFGAGSRLTVL.